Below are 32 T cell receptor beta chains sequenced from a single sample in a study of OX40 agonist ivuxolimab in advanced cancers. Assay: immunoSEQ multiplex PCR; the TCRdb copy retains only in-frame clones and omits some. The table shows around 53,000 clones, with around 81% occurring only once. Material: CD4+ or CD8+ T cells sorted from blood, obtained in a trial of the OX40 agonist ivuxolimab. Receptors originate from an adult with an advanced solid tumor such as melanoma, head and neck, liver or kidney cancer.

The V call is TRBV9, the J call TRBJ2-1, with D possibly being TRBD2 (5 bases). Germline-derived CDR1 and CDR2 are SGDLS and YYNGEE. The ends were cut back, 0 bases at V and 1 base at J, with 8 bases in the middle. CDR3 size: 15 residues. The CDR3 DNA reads TGTGCCAGCAGCGTAGAGGGCGGGTCCTACAATGAGCAGTTCTTC. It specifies CASSVEGGSYNEQFF.

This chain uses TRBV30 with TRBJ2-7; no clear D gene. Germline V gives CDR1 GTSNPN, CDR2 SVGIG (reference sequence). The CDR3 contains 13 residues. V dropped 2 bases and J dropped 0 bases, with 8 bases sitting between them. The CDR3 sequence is CAWSYRSSYEQYF. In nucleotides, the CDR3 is TGTGCCTGGAGTTATAGGAGCTCCTACGAGCAGTACTTC.

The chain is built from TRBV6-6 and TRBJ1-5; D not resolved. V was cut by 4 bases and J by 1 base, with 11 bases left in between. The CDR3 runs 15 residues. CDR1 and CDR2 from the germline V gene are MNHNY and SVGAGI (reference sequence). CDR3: CASSSTDGSNQPQHF. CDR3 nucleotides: TGTGCCAGCAGTTCTACGGATGGGAGCAATCAGCCCCAGCATTTT.

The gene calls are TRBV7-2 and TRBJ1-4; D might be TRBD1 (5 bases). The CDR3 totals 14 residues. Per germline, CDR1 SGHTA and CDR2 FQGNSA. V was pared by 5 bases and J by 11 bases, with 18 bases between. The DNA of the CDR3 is TGTGCCAGCAGCCCCGAAGGGGTCGAGCAGAAACTGTTTTTT. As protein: CASSPEGVEQKLFF.

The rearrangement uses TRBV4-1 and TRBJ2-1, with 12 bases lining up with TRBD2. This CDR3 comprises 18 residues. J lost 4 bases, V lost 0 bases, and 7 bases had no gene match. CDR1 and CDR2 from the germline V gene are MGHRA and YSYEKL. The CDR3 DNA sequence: TGCGCCAGCAGCCAAGATCGCCTAGCGGGGGGGCTTTACAATGAGCAGTTCTTC. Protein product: CASSQDRLAGGLYNEQFF.

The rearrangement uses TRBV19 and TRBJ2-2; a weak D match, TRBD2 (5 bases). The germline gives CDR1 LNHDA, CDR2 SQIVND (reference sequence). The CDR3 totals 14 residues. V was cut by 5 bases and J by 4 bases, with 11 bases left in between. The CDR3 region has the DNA TGTGCCAGTAGTTTAGGAGGAAGCACCGGGGAGCTGTTTTTT. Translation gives CASSLGGSTGELFF. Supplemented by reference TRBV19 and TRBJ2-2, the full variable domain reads DGGITQSPKYLFRKEGQNVTLSCEQNLNHDAMYWYRQDPGQGLRLIYYSQIVNDFQKGDIAEGYSVSREKKESFPLTVTSAQKNPTAFYLCASSLGGSTGELFFGEGSRLTVL.

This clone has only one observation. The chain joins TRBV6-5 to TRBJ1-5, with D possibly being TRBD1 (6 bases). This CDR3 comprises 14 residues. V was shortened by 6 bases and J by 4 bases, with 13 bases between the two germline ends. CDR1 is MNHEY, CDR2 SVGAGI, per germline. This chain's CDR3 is CASRQQGWNQPQHF. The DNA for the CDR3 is TGTGCCAGCAGACAACAGGGTTGGAATCAGCCCCAGCATTTT.

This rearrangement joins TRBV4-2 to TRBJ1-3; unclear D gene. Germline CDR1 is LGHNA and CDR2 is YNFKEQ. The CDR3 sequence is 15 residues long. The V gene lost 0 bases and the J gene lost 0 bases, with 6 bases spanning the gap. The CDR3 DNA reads TGTGCCAGCAGCCAAGATATTACCTCTGGAAACACCATATATTTT. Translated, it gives CASSQDITSGNTIYF.

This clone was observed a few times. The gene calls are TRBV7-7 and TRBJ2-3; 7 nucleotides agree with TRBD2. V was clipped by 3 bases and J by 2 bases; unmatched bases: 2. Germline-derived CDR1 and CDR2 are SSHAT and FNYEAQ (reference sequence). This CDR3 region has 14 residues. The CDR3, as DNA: TGTGCCAGCAGCTTGGCGGGAGTCACAGATACGCAGTATTTT. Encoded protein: CASSLAGVTDTQYF. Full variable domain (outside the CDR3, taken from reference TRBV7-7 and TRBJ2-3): GAGVSQSPRYKVTKRGQDVTLRCDPISSHATLYWYQQALGQGPEFLTYFNYEAQPDKSGLPSDRFSAERPEGSISTLTIQRTEQRDSAMYRCASSLAGVTDTQYFGPGTRLTVL.

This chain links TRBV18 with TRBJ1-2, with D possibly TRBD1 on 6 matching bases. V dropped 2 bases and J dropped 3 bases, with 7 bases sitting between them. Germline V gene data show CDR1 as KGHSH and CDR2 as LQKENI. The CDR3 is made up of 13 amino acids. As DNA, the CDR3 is TGTGCCAGCTCACCATCAGGGGACTATGGCTACACCTTC. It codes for CASSPSGDYGYTF.

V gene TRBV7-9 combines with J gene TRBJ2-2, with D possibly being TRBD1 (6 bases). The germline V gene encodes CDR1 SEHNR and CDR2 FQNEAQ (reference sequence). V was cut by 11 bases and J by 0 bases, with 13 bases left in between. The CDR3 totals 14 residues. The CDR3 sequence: CALTGWTNTGELFF. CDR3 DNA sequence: TGTGCCCTCACAGGGTGGACGAACACCGGGGAGCTGTTTTTT.

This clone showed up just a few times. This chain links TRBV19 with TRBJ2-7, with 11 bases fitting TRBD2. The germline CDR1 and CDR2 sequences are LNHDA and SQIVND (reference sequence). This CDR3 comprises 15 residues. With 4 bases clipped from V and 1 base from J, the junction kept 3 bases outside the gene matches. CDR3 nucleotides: TGTGCCAGTAGTAAGTTAGCGGGAGGGTCCTACGAGCAGTACTTC. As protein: CASSKLAGGSYEQYF.

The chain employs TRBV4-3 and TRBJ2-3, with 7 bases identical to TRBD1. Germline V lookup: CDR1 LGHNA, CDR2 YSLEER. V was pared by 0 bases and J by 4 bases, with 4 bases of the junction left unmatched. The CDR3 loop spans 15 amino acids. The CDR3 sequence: CASSQDGQGADTQYF. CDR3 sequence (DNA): TGCGCCAGCAGCCAAGATGGTCAGGGGGCAGATACGCAGTATTTT.

CDR3 amino acids: CASSRTGLVGNQPQHF. The CDR3 DNA follows: TGTGCCAGTAGTCGGACAGGGTTGGTCGGCAATCAGCCCCAGCATTTT. V gene TRBV19 combines with J gene TRBJ1-5, with TRBD1 matching over 8 bases. CDR3 length: 16 amino acids. Germline CDR1 reads LNHDA; CDR2 reads SQIVND (reference sequence). The V gene end was trimmed by 5 bases and the J gene end by 2 bases; junction bases not matched to a gene: 8.

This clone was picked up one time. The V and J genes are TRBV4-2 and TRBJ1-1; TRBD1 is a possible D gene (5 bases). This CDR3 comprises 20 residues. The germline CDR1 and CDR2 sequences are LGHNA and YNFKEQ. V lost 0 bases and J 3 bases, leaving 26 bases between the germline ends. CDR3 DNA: TGTGCCAGCAGCCAAGATGGGTCCTCGCGGCTGAGGGGTTCCGACACTGAAGCTTTCTTT. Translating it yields CASSQDGSSRLRGSDTEAFF.

CDR3 sequence reads: CASSLAGTGHTARNTEAFF. Written as DNA, the CDR3 is TGTGCCAGCAGCTTGGCCGGGACAGGACACACGGCCAGGAACACTGAAGCTTTCTTT. This chain joins TRBV11-3 and TRBJ1-1, with 8 bases that match TRBD1. The CDR3 is made up of 19 amino acids. The J segment lost 1 base and the V segment lost 3 bases, leaving 16 bases of the junction unmatched. Germline CDR1 and CDR2: SGHNT and YENEEA. Filled out from reference TRBV11-3 and TRBJ1-1, the complete variable domain reads EAGVVQSPRYKIIEKKQPVAFWCNPISGHNTLYWYLQNLGQGPELLIRYENEEAVDDSQLPKDRFSAERLKGVDSTLKIQPAELGDSAVYLCASSLAGTGHTARNTEAFFGQGTRLTVV.

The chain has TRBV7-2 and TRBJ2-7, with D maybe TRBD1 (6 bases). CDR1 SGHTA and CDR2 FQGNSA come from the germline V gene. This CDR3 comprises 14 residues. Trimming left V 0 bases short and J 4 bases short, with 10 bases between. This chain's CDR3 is CASSLAGRGYEQYF. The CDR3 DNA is TGTGCCAGCAGCTTAGCGGGCAGGGGTTACGAGCAGTACTTC.

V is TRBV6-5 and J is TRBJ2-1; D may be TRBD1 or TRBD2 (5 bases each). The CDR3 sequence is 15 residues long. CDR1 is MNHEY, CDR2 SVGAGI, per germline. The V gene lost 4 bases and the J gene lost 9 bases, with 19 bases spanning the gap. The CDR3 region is CASSFSDWIGAEQFF. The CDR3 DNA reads TGTGCCAGCAGTTTCTCGGACTGGATCGGGGCTGAGCAGTTCTTC.

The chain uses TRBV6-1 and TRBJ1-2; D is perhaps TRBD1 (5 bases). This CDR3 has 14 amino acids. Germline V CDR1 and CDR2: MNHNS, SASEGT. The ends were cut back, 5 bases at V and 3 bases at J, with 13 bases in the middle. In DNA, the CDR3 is TGTGCCAGCAGTAAGTCCGGGACGGACTATGGCTACACCTTC. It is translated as CASSKSGTDYGYTF.

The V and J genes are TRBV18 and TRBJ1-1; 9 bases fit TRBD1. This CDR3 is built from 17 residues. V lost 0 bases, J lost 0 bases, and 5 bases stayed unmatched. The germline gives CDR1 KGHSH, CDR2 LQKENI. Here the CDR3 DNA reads TGTGCCAGCTCACCACCGGGACAGGGATCCATGAACACTGAAGCTTTCTTT. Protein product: CASSPPGQGSMNTEAFF. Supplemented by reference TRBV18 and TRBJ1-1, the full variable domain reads NAGVMQNPRHLVRRRGQEARLRCSPMKGHSHVYWYRQLPEEGLKFMVYLQKENIIDESGMPKERFSAEFPKEGPSILRIQQVVRGDSAAYFCASSPPGQGSMNTEAFFGQGTRLTVV.

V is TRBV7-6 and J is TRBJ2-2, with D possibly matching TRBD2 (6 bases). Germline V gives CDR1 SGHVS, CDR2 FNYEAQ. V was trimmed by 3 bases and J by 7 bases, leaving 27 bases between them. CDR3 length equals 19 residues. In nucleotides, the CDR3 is TGTGCCAGCAGCTTGATTGGGGGTTACGGAAGCGGGCCTTTCGGGGAGCTGTTTTTT. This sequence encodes CASSLIGGYGSGPFGELFF.

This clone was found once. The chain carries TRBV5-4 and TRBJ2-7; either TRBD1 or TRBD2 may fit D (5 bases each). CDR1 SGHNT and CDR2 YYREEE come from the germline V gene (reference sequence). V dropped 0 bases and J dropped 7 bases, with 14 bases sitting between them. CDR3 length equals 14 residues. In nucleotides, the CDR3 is TGTGCCAGCAGCTTGGGGGCAGGAGAGGGGGAGCAGTACTTC. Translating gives CASSLGAGEGEQYF.

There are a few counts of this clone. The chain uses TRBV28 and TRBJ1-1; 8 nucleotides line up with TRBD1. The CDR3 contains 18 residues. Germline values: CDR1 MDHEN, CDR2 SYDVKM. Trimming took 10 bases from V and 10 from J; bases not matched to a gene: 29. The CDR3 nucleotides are TGTGCCACACGCACAGGGGGTTTTTCAATGGAACTATCGCCGAGAGCTTTCTTT. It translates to CATRTGGFSMELSPRAFF.

CDR3 in amino acids: CASSFVQETQYF. In nucleotides, the CDR3 is TGTGCCAGCAGCTTCGTGCAAGAGACCCAGTACTTC. The chain employs TRBV11-1 and TRBJ2-5, with unresolved D. V shed 3 bases and J shed 2 bases, with 4 bases lying between them. Looked up from germline, CDR1 is SGHAT and CDR2 is FQDESV (reference sequence). This CDR3 has 12 amino acids.

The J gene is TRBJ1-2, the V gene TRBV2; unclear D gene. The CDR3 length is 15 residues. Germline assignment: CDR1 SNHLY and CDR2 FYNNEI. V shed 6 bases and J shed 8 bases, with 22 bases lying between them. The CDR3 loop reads CASREFLGGDRGYTF. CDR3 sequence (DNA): TGTGCCAGCAGGGAGTTCCTGGGCGGAGATAGGGGCTACACCTTC.

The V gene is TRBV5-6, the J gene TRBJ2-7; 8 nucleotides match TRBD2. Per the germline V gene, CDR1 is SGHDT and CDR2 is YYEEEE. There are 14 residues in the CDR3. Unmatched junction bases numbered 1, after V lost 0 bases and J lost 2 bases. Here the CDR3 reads CASSLGGLAYEQYF. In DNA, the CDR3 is TGTGCCAGCAGCTTGGGGGGACTAGCCTACGAGCAGTACTTC.

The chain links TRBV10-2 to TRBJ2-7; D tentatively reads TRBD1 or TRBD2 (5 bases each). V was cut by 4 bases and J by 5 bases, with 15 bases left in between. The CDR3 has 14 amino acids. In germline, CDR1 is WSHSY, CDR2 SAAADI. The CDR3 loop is CASSAWGINHEQYF. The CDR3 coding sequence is TGCGCCAGCAGTGCCTGGGGGATTAACCACGAGCAGTACTTC.

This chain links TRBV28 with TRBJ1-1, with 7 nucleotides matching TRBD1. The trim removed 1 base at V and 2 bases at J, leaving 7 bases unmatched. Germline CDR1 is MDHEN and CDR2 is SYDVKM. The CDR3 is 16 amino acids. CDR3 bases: TGTGCCAGCAGTTTATTATCCGGGACAGTCAACACTGAAGCTTTCTTT. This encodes CASSLLSGTVNTEAFF.

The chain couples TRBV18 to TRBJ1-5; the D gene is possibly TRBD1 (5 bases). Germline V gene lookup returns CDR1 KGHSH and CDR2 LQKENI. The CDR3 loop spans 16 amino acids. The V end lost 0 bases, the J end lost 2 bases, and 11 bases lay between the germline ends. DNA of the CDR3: TGTGCCAGCTCACCACCGAACTGGGGGGGCAATCAGCCCCAGCATTTT. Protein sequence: CASSPPNWGGNQPQHF.

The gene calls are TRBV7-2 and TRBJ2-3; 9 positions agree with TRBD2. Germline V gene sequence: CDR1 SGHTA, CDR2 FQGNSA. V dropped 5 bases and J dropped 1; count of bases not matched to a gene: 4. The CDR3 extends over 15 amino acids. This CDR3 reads CASSASGIGTDTQYF. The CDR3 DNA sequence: TGTGCCAGCAGCGCTAGCGGGATTGGCACAGATACGCAGTATTTT.

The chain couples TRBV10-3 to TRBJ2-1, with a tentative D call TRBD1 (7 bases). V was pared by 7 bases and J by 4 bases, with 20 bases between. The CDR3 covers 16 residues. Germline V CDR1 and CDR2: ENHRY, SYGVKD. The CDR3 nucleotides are TGTGCCATCACCTCCGGAGGGCAGGGGGGTTACAATGAGCAGTTCTTC. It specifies CAITSGGQGGYNEQFF.

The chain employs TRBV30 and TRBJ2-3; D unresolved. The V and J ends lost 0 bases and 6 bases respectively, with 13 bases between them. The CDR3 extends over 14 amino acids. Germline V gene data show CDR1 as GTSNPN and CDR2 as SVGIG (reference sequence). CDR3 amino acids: CAWSVSRGLDTQYF. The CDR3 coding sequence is TGTGCCTGGAGTGTAAGTAGAGGTCTGGATACGCAGTATTTT.